Only a few counts were recorded for the clone carrying this TCR beta chain. What it recognizes is unknown. One junction end disagrees with the germline gene, perhaps due to a read error. These data come from a study of T cells in Graves' hyperthyroidism and ophthalmopathy. Study-level results: Blood also contained most expanded thyroid clonotypes above 0.001.

Amplification of TCR beta CDR3 regions was performed using RNA transcripts as template. The TCR CDR3 first-round RT-PCR relied on the HTBI primer set. TCRdb reprocessed the multiplex PCR reads with MiXCR, giving one entry per CDR3 protein. Of 300,000 to 400,000 distinct CDR3 sequences in the sample, roughly 14% were seen once. Not enrolled were patients with uncontrolled infection, other autoimmune disease, pregnancy or lactation. Diagnosis rested on symptoms, serum thyroxine and TRAb, thyroid ultrasound, and orbital computed tomography. The origin of this receptor is a woman in her fifties or sixties with Graves' hyperthyroidism. Material for sequencing was blood.

The CDR3 bases are TGTGCCAGCAGTGAGGGGGCAGGGGCTAAACCCTATGGCTACGCCTTC. It is translated as CASSEGAGAKPYGYAF. The chain links TRBV6-1 to TRBJ1-2; D perhaps matches TRBD1 (6 bases). The CDR3 length is 16 residues. CDR1 and CDR2 (germline): MNHNS, SASEGT.